A single sample is the source of the 17 T cell receptor beta chains below, sequenced in a study of blood T cell repertoires in COVID-19 (dated by TCRdb to 2018 to 2020). The library was produced with the immunoSEQ multiplex PCR assay. TCRdb stores this immuneACCESS table with in-frame sequences only. Part of the clones is absent; in the studies checked, under half of the shortfall reflects unresolved V genes, and no reason is known for the rest. This sample comprises 150,000 to 200,000 clones, approximately 90% of them detected only once. The ten largest clones take up around 0.99% of the sample. The sample comprised peripheral blood. These receptors all come from a young man with acute or convalescent COVID-19.

The chain employs TRBV6-5 and TRBJ1-2; no firm D call. The V end lost 6 bases, the J end lost 8 bases, and 16 bases lay between the germline ends. This CDR3 has 13 amino acids. Germline V lookup: CDR1 MNHEY, CDR2 SVGAGI. The CDR3 protein is CASSKIEGEGYTF. CDR3 DNA: TGTGCCAGCAGCAAGATAGAGGGAGAGGGCTACACCTTC.

This sequence joins TRBV19 and TRBJ2-3; 8 bases line up with TRBD1. This CDR3 has 14 amino acids. Per germline, CDR1 LNHDA and CDR2 SQIVND (reference sequence). J gave up 6 bases and V 3 bases, and 5 bases lay outside the gene matches. The CDR3 bases are TGTGCCAGTAGTATTGGGAACAGGGGGGATACGCAGTATTTT. It encodes CASSIGNRGDTQYF.

This clone was observed a single time. V gene TRBV18 combines with J gene TRBJ2-1; possible D gene TRBD2, 5 bases. V was cut by 2 bases and J by 0 bases, with 8 bases left in between. This CDR3 region has 15 residues. The germline CDR1 and CDR2 sequences are KGHSH and LQKENI. CDR3 protein: CASSPTGSSYNEQFF. CDR3 DNA sequence: TGTGCCAGCTCACCAACGGGGAGCTCCTACAATGAGCAGTTCTTC. The full variable domain, in which reference TRBV18 and TRBJ2-1 provide the parts outside the CDR3, is NAGVMQNPRHLVRRRGQEARLRCSPMKGHSHVYWYRQLPEEGLKFMVYLQKENIIDESGMPKERFSAEFPKEGPSILRIQQVVRGDSAAYFCASSPTGSSYNEQFFGPGTRLTVL.

The genes are TRBV7-2 and TRBJ1-3; TRBD1 aligns across 7 bases. This CDR3 has 16 residues. V lost 4 bases to trimming and J lost 0 bases; unmatched junction nucleotides: 6. CDR1 is SGHTA and CDR2 is FQGNSA in the germline V gene. DNA of the CDR3: TGTGCCAGCAGCTCTGGACAGGCCAGCTCTGGAAACACCATATATTTT. It encodes CASSSGQASSGNTIYF.

The chain joins TRBV14 to TRBJ2-6, with 10 bases lining up with TRBD1. In germline, CDR1 is SGHDN, CDR2 FVKESK. The trim removed 4 bases at V and 1 base at J, leaving 7 bases unmatched. This CDR3 region has 18 residues. For the CDR3, the DNA is TGTGCCAGCAGCCCACTAACGGGACAGGGGTCTGGGGCCAACGTCCTGACTTTC. Protein sequence: CASSPLTGQGSGANVLTF.

The rearrangement joins TRBV30 to TRBJ1-2, with 7 bases lining up with TRBD1. Germline V gene sequence: CDR1 GTSNPN, CDR2 SVGIG (reference sequence). Trimming removed 5 bases from V and 8 bases from J; junction bases left unmatched: 8. This CDR3 comprises 12 residues. CDR3 DNA: TGTGCCTGGGACAGGGATCAAAAAGGCTACACCTTC. Translation gives CAWDRDQKGYTF.

The rearrangement links TRBV2 to TRBJ2-6; perhaps TRBD1 as D (6 bases). Germline loops: CDR1 SNHLY, CDR2 FYNNEI. The CDR3 contains 17 residues. V lost 6 bases and J lost 0, with 15 bases in between. The CDR3 sequence is CASRLTGIFSGANVLTF. CDR3 bases: TGTGCCAGCAGATTGACAGGAATTTTCTCTGGGGCCAACGTCCTGACTTTC.

The rearrangement uses TRBV7-9 and TRBJ2-7; the match to TRBD1 covers 8 bases. Germline CDR1 reads SEHNR; CDR2 reads FQNEAQ (reference sequence). With 9 bases clipped from V and 3 bases from J, the junction kept 7 bases outside the gene matches. The CDR3 spans 13 residues. In nucleotides, the CDR3 is TGTGCCAGTGGGGGGACAGGACGCTACGAGCAGTACTTC. The encoded protein is CASGGTGRYEQYF. Variable domain in full (rest from reference TRBV7-9 and TRBJ2-7): DTGVSQNPRHKITKRGQNVTFRCDPISEHNRLYWYRQTLGQGPEFLTYFQNEAQLEKSRLLSDRFSAERPKGSFSTLEIQRTEQGDSAMYLCASGGTGRYEQYFGPGTRLTVT.

The chain links TRBV28 to TRBJ1-2; TRBD1 aligns across 10 bases. Looked up from germline, CDR1 is MDHEN and CDR2 is SYDVKM. This CDR3 is built from 16 residues. With V trimmed by 3 bases and J by 6 bases, 10 bases remained unmatched. The CDR3 DNA is TGTGCCAGCAGTTTCAAACCCGGACAGGGGGGGAATGGCTACACCTTC. Amino acid sequence: CASSFKPGQGGNGYTF.

This sequence joins TRBV27 and TRBJ2-2, with 9 positions matching TRBD2. The germline CDR1 and CDR2 sequences are MNHEY and SMNVEV (reference sequence). The J segment lost 0 bases and the V segment lost 3 bases, leaving 2 bases of the junction unmatched. The CDR3 contains 16 residues. The CDR3 coding sequence is TGTGCCAGCAGTTTTCAGCGGGGGGCGAACACCGGGGAGCTGTTTTTT. Amino acids: CASSFQRGANTGELFF.

This sequence joins TRBV25-1 and TRBJ1-6; D gene unclear. CDR1 and CDR2 from the germline V gene are MGHDK and SYGVNS. V was pared by 6 bases and J by 0 bases, with 6 bases between. CDR3 length equals 14 residues. The CDR3 bases are TGTGCCAGCAGACAGAGCTCCTATAATTCACCCCTCCACTTT. Translation: CASRQSSYNSPLHF.

The rearrangement links TRBV9 to TRBJ1-6; 7 bases map to TRBD1. J lost 8 bases, V lost 1 base, and 3 bases had no gene match. The CDR3 extends over 14 amino acids. Germline V gene lookup returns CDR1 SGDLS and CDR2 YYNGEE. CDR3: CASSVKGADSPLHF. The CDR3 DNA reads TGTGCCAGCAGCGTAAAGGGGGCGGATTCACCCCTCCACTTT.

This clone was counted between two and nine times. This rearrangement joins TRBV14 to TRBJ1-6; TRBD1 agrees at 7 bases. CDR1 is SGHDN, CDR2 FVKESK, per germline. J lost 6 bases, V lost 4 bases, and 6 bases had no gene match. This CDR3 has 15 amino acids. Here the CDR3 reads CASSRDRTTNSPLHF. The CDR3 coding sequence is TGTGCCAGCAGCCGGGACAGAACAACTAATTCACCCCTCCACTTT. Full variable domain (missing parts from reference TRBV14 and TRBJ1-6): EAGVTQFPSHSVIEKGQTVTLRCDPISGHDNLYWYRRVMGKEIKFLLHFVKESKQDESGMPNNRFLAERTGGTYSTLKVQPAELEDSGVYFCASSRDRTTNSPLHFGNGTRLTVT.

The V call is TRBV5-6, the J call TRBJ1-5; the D is unclear. Germline V gene sequence: CDR1 SGHDT, CDR2 YYEEEE. The length of the CDR3 is 15 residues. V was clipped by 3 bases and J by 2 bases, with 12 bases between them. The CDR3 sequence is CASSSYGVRNQPQHF. The CDR3 DNA sequence: TGTGCCAGCAGCTCATACGGGGTTCGCAATCAGCCCCAGCATTTT.

The chain employs TRBV5-1 and TRBJ1-2, with 7 bases lining up with TRBD1. With 4 bases clipped from V and 6 bases from J, the junction kept 3 bases outside the gene matches. The CDR3 sequence is 12 residues long. Germline values: CDR1 SGHRS, CDR2 YFSETQ. CDR3 nucleotide sequence: TGCGCCAGCAGCGTACAGGGGAATGGCTACACCTTC. It translates to CASSVQGNGYTF.

The V gene is TRBV24-1, the J gene TRBJ2-3; D might be TRBD2 (5 bases). CDR3 length: 15 amino acids. V was clipped by 7 bases and J by 0 bases, with 13 bases between them. The germline CDR1 and CDR2 sequences are KGHDR and SFDVKD. The CDR3 reads CATSAGWTSTDTQYF. The CDR3 region has the DNA TGTGCCACCAGCGCTGGCTGGACTAGCACAGATACGCAGTATTTT.

The CDR3 sequence: CAWSMAGTNYGYTF. The CDR3 DNA is TGTGCCTGGAGTATGGCAGGGACTAACTATGGCTACACCTTC. The chain joins TRBV30 to TRBJ1-2, with a tentative D call TRBD1 (5 bases). This CDR3 comprises 14 residues. CDR1 is GTSNPN and CDR2 is SVGIG in the germline V gene (reference sequence). Trimming removed 2 bases from V and 0 bases from J, with 10 bases in between.